This T cell receptor beta chain appears in the sequencing data of a study of T cell changes during pregnancy in multiple sclerosis. The repertoire was sequenced with immunoSEQ multiplex PCR; TCRdb's copy has only in-frame clones and lacks some. The repertoire holds roughly 34,000 clones, about 90% seen once, with around 3.4% in the top ten. The CDR3 covers 15 residues. Trimming stripped 4 bases from V and 5 bases from J, with 17 bases between. Germline loops: CDR1 MGHRA, CDR2 YSYEKL. This sequence joins TRBV4-1 and TRBJ1-1; D is uncertain. This receptor was identified in a female donor with multiple sclerosis, enrolled in a pregnancy study. Sequences were derived from CD8+ T cells from peripheral blood mononuclear cells, sampled in the third trimester of pregnancy. This CDR3 is CASSLGSSGETEAFF. In nucleotides, the CDR3 is TGCGCCAGCAGCCTCGGGAGCAGTGGGGAGACTGAAGCTTTCTTT.